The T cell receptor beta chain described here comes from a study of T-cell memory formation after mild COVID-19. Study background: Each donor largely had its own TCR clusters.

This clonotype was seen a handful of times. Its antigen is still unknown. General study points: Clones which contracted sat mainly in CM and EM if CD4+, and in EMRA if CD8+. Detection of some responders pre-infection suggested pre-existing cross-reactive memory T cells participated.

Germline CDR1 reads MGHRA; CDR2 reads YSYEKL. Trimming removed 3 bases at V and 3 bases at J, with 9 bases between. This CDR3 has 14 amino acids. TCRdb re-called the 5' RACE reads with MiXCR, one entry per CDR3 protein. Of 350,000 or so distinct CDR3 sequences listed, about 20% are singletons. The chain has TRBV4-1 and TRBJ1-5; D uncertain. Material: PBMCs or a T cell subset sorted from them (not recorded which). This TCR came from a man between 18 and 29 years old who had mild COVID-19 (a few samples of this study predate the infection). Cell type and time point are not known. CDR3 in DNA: TGCGCCAGCAGCCATAGAGGGTACAATCAGCCCCAGCATTTT. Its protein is CASSHRGYNQPQHF.